The T cell receptor (beta chain) under discussion was sequenced for a study of pediatric ulcerative colitis. Comment on this clone: The antigen remains undetermined.

Overall study findings and caveats: Compared with controls, ulcerative colitis showed greater blood-rectum clone sharing. This repertoire reflects total lymphocytes rather than subpopulations like regulatory T cells. Two rectal CDR3 clonotypes occurred in all ulcerative colitis patients.

V was clipped by 2 bases and J by 1 base, with 5 bases between them. Per the germline V gene, CDR1 is SGHNT and CDR2 is YENEEA. This CDR3 region has 13 residues. The data were produced by immunoSEQ multiplex PCR, yet TCRdb's version contains in-frame clones alone and is incomplete. The data show about 32,000 clones, about four fifths seen once. The chain combines TRBV11-3 with TRBJ1-1; D not certain. Sequenced material: blood. The sequence was collected from a boy younger than 18 with severe ulcerative colitis. CDR3 residues: CASSLRENTEAFF. The CDR3 region has the DNA TGTGCCAGCAGCTTACGGGAGAACACTGAAGCTTTCTTT.